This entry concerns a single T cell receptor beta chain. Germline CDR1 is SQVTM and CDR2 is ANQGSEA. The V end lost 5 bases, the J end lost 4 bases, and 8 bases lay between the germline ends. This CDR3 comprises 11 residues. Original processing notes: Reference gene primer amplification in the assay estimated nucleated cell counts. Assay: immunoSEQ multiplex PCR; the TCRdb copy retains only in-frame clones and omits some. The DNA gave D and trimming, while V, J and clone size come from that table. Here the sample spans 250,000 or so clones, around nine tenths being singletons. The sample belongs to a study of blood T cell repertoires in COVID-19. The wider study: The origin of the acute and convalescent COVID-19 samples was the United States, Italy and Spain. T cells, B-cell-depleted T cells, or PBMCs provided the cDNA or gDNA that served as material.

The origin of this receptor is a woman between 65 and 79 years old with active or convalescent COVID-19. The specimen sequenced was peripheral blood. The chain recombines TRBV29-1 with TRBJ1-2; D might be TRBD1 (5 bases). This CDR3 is CSVKRGYGYTF. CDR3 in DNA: TGCAGCGTTAAAAGGGGCTATGGCTACACCTTC.